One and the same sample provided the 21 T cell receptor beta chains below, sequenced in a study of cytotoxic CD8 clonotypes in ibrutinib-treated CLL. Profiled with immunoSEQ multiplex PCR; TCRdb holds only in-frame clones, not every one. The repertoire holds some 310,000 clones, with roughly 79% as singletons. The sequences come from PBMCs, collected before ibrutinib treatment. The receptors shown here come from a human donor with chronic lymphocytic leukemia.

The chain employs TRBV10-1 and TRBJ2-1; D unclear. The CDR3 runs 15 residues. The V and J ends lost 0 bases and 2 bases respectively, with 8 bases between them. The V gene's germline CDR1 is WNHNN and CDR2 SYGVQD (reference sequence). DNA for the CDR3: TGCGCCAGCAGTGAGTCAGGGTCGGCCTACAATGAGCAGTTCTTC. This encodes CASSESGSAYNEQFF.

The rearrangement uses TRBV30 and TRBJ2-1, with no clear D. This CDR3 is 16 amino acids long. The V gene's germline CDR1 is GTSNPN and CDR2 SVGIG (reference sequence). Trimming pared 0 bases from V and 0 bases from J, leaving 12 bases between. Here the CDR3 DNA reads TGTGCCTGGAGTGTACGTCTGTTGGCCTCCTACAATGAGCAGTTCTTC. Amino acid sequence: CAWSVRLLASYNEQFF.

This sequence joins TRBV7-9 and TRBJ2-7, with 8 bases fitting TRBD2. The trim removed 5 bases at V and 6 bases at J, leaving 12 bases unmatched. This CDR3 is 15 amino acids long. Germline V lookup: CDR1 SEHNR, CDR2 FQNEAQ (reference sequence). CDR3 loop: CASSRSLGTSPEQYF. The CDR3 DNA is TGTGCCAGCAGCCGAAGCCTGGGGACTAGTCCCGAGCAGTACTTC.

DNA of the CDR3: TGTGCCAGCAGCTTCGCCGGGACTAGCGGGCAAGAGACCCAGTACTTC. Translated: CASSFAGTSGQETQYF. This chain links TRBV11-3 with TRBJ2-5, with 12 bases matching TRBD2. V shed 3 bases and J 2 bases; nucleotides not matched to a gene: 4. The CDR3 sequence is 16 residues long. Germline lookup yields CDR1 SGHNT and CDR2 YENEEA. Using reference TRBV11-3 and TRBJ2-5 for the parts outside the CDR3, the full variable domain is EAGVVQSPRYKIIEKKQPVAFWCNPISGHNTLYWYLQNLGQGPELLIRYENEEAVDDSQLPKDRFSAERLKGVDSTLKIQPAELGDSAVYLCASSFAGTSGQETQYFGPGTRLLVL.

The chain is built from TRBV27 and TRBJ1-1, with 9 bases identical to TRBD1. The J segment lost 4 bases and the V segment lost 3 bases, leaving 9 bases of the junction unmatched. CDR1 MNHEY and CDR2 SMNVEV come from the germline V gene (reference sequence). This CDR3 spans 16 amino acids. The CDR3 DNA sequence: TGTGCCAGCAGTTTCGGAACAGGGGGCGCATTCACTGAAGCTTTCTTT. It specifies CASSFGTGGAFTEAFF.

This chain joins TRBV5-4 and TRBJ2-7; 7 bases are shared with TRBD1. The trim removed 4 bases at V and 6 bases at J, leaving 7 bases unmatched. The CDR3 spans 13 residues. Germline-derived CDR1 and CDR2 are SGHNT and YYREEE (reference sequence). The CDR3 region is CASSVIYRGEQYF. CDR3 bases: TGTGCCAGCAGCGTGATCTACAGGGGCGAGCAGTACTTC.

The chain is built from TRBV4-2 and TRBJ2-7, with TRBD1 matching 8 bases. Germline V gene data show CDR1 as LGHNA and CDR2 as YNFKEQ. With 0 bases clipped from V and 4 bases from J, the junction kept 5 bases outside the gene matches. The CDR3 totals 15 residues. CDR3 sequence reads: CASSQDDGTGYEQYF. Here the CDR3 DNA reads TGTGCCAGCAGCCAAGACGACGGGACAGGATACGAGCAGTACTTC.

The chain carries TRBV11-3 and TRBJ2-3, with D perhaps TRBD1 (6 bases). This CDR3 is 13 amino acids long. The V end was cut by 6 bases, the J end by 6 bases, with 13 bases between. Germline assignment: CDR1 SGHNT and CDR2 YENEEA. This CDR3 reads CASSLWDTDTQYF. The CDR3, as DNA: TGTGCCAGCAGTTTATGGGACACCGATACGCAGTATTTT.

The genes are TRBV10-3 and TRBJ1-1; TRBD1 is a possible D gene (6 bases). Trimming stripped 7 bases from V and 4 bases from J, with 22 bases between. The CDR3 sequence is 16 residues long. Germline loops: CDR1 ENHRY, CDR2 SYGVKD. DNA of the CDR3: TGTGCCATCAAGGGGGAGGGGGGCCTTGTCGGCACTGAAGCTTTCTTT. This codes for CAIKGEGGLVGTEAFF.

The CDR3 region has the DNA TGTGCCAGTAGTTGGAACGCCGGGCAGCCCCAGCATTTT. Protein: CASSWNAGQPQHF. This chain links TRBV19 with TRBJ1-5; D is uncertain. The germline gives CDR1 LNHDA, CDR2 SQIVND (reference sequence). The CDR3 is 13 residues long. The germline V and J ends were trimmed by 5 bases and 7 bases, with 12 bases remaining between them.

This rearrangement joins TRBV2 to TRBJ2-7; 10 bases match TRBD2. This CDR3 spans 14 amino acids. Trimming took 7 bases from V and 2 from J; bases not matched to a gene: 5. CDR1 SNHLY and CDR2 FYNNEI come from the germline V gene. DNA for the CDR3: TGTGCCAGCAAAGAACTAGCGGGACCCTACGAGCAGTACTTC. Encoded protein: CASKELAGPYEQYF.

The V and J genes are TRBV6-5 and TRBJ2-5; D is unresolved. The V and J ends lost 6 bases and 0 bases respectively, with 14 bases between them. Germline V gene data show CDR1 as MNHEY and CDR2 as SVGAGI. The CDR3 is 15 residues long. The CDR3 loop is CASSHRAQYQETQYF. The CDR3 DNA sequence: TGTGCCAGCAGCCACCGGGCCCAGTACCAAGAGACCCAGTACTTC.

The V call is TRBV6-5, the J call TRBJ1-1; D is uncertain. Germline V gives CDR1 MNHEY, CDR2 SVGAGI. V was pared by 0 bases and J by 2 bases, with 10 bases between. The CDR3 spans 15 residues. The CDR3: CASSYSRGRNTEAFF. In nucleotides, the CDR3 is TGTGCCAGCAGTTACTCTAGAGGACGAAACACTGAAGCTTTCTTT.

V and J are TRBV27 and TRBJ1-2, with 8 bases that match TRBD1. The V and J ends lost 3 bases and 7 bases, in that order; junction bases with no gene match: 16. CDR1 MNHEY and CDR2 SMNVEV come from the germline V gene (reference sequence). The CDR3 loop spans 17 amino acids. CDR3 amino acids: CASSFLRGQGLLGGYTF. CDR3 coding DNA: TGTGCCAGCAGTTTCTTACGTGGACAGGGACTACTTGGTGGCTACACCTTC.

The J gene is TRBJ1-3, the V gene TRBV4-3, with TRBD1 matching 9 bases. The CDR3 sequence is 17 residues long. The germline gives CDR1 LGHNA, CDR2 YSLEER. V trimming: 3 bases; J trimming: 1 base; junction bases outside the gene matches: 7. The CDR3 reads CASSHDGGTGSGNTIYF. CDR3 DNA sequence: TGCGCCAGCAGCCACGACGGTGGGACAGGGTCTGGAAACACCATATATTTT.

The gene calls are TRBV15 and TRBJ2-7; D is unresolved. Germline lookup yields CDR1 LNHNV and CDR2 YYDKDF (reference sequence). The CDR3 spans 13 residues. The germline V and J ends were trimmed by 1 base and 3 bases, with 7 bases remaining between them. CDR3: CATSRVSGYEQYF. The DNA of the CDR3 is TGTGCCACCAGCAGAGTTTCAGGCTACGAGCAGTACTTC.

CDR3 nucleotides: TGTGCCGCCCGGATCGGGGCGGATACGCAGTATTTT. This gives the protein CAARIGADTQYF. J is TRBJ2-3 and V is TRBV2; D could derive from TRBD1 or TRBD2 (5 bases each). The V gene's germline CDR1 is SNHLY and CDR2 FYNNEI. V was cut by 11 bases and J by 6 bases, with 15 bases left in between. There are 12 residues in the CDR3.

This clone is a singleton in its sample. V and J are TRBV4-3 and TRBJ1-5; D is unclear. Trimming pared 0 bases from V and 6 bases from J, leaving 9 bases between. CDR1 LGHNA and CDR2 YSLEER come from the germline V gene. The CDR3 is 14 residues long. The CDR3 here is CASSQDRLAQPQHF. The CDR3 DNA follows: TGCGCCAGCAGCCAAGACAGGTTGGCTCAGCCCCAGCATTTT.

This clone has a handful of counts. The DNA for the CDR3 is TGCGCCAGCAGGGTGGGACAGGAAGCTTTCTTT. Its protein is CASRVGQEAFF. The chain carries TRBV5-1 and TRBJ1-1, with 7 nucleotides matching TRBD1. V shed 5 bases and J 8 bases; nucleotides not matched to a gene: 3. Germline V gives CDR1 SGHRS, CDR2 YFSETQ. The CDR3 has 11 residues.

CDR3 in DNA: TGTGCCAGCAGCTTAAGAGGGGGAGCCACGTACGAGCAGTACTTC. Its translation is CASSLRGGATYEQYF. This sequence joins TRBV7-3 and TRBJ2-7, with D perhaps TRBD1 (6 bases). The germline V and J ends were trimmed by 1 base and 4 bases, with 14 bases remaining between them. The CDR3 runs to 15 residues. Germline CDR1 SGHTA, CDR2 FQGTGA.

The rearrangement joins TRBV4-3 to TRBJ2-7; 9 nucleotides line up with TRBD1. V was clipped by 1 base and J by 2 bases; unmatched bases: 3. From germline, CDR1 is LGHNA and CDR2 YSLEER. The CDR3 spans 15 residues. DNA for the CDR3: TGCGCCAGCAGCCAAGCCGGGACAGGGCCCTACGAGCAGTACTTC. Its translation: CASSQAGTGPYEQYF.